Included here is one T cell receptor (beta chain) sequence, with context. The record originates from a study of sequential checkpoint blockade in melanoma. The overall study: Randomization was 1:1 between first-line nivolumab→ipilimumab and ipilimumab→nivolumab.

This CDR3 contains 13 residues. V was pared by 5 bases and J by 10 bases, with 5 bases of the junction left unmatched. Germline lookup yields CDR1 SGHVS and CDR2 FQNEAQ. Treatment reported: randomized to nivolumab then ipilimumab (arm A) or the reverse (arm B). None of the patients previously received DNA-damaging chemotherapy. This table comes from immunoSEQ multiplex PCR, and its TCRdb copy is limited to in-frame clones, with some not included. This sample has 25,000 to 30,000 clones, with approximately 80% found just once. V is TRBV7-8 and J is TRBJ1-4, with 9 nucleotides matching TRBD1. The clonotype originates from a human donor with melanoma. This sample comprised CD8+ T cells sorted from blood (inferred from file names), obtained from a patient given nivolumab and ipilimumab in sequence. CDR3 sequence reads: CASSPQGARKLFF. CDR3 in DNA: TGTGCCAGCAGCCCACAGGGGGCGCGAAAACTGTTTTTT.